Below, 6 T cell receptor beta chains from the same sample are listed, as sequenced in a study of PD-L1 blockade in urothelial cancer. Time point indicated: peripheral blood 6 weeks after treatment start. Data came from immunoSEQ multiplex PCR; TCRdb stores just in-frame clones and leaves some out. The sample consists of tens of thousands of clones, about 88% of them appearing once. This specimen consisted of PBMCs, obtained around atezolizumab (anti-PD-L1) treatment. All receptors come from a man between 60 and 70 years old with urothelial cancer.

The CDR3 DNA sequence: TGCGCCAGCAGCTCCCGACAGGGGGCCTATGAGCAGTTCTTC. It translates to CASSSRQGAYEQFF. The chain recombines TRBV5-1 with TRBJ2-1; TRBD1 matches 10 bases. The trim removed 3 bases at V and 8 bases at J, leaving 5 bases unmatched. The CDR3 runs to 14 residues. The germline V gene has CDR1 SGHRS and CDR2 YFSETQ. Using reference TRBV5-1 and TRBJ2-1 for the parts outside the CDR3, the full variable domain is KAGVTQTPRYLIKTRGQQVTLSCSPISGHRSVSWYQQTPGQGLQFLFEYFSETQRNKGNFPGRFSGRQFSNSRSEMNVSTLELGDSALYLCASSSRQGAYEQFFGPGTRLTVL.

This chain uses TRBV4-3 with TRBJ1-2; 11 bases map to TRBD1. V shed 1 base and J 8 bases; nucleotides not matched to a gene: 6. The V gene's germline CDR1 is LGHNA and CDR2 YSLEER. The CDR3 spans 15 residues. The CDR3, as DNA: TGCGCCAGCAGCCAAGGGACAGGGGGCGGGGGAGGCTACACCTTC. Protein: CASSQGTGGGGGYTF.

This chain links TRBV10-3 with TRBJ1-3; the D gene is possibly TRBD1 (5 bases). The germline gives CDR1 ENHRY, CDR2 SYGVKD. V lost 0 bases to trimming and J lost 3 bases, with 9 bases between them. The CDR3 runs 15 residues. The CDR3 DNA reads as TGTGCCATCAGTGAGTCGGCGGGACTTGGAAACACCATATATTTT. Its protein is CAISESAGLGNTIYF.

The chain combines TRBV7-7 with TRBJ1-4; possibly TRBD1 for D (5 bases). The CDR3 runs to 15 residues. The V end was cut by 3 bases, the J end by 7 bases, with 15 bases between. Germline V gives CDR1 SSHAT, CDR2 FNYEAQ (reference sequence). CDR3 amino acids: CASSFSTGAGEKLFF. CDR3 in DNA: TGTGCCAGCAGCTTTTCAACAGGAGCGGGTGAAAAACTGTTTTTT.

This clone has just a few counts. In DNA, the CDR3 is TGTGCCAGCAGCCAAGATAATTGGGTCGCGCGGGCTTTGAACACTGAAGCTTTCTTT. It encodes CASSQDNWVARALNTEAFF. This chain connects TRBV14 to TRBJ1-1; D uncertain. The V gene lost 0 bases and the J gene lost 0 bases, with 20 bases spanning the gap. This CDR3 comprises 19 residues. From germline, CDR1 is SGHDN and CDR2 FVKESK.

V is TRBV6-1 and J is TRBJ2-5, with 12 bases aligning to TRBD2. CDR3 length: 15 amino acids. Trimming cost V 2 bases and J 3 bases; bases outside gene matches: 1. Germline lookup yields CDR1 MNHNS and CDR2 SASEGT. The CDR3 reads CASSEWTSGKETQYF. As DNA, the CDR3 is TGTGCCAGCAGTGAATGGACTAGCGGGAAAGAGACCCAGTACTTC.